One T cell receptor beta chain is described in this entry. What it binds is not known. This specimen belongs to a study of cytomegalovirus exposure and HLA in healthy donors. Findings and limits, study-wide: A later analysis found first-cohort TCR clusters tended to co-occur in the 120 validation repertoires.

Separate from the approximately 720-subject first cohort, the approximately 120-subject validation cohort was the one that the donors belonged to. Assay: immunoSEQ multiplex PCR; the TCRdb copy retains only in-frame clones and omits some. Of around 130,000 clones in the sample, roughly 90% were seen once. There are 16 residues in the CDR3. The V and J ends lost 0 bases and 1 base, in that order; junction bases with no gene match: 4. Germline V gene lookup returns CDR1 SGHDT and CDR2 YYEEEE. The clonotype originates from a man aged 25-45 years in good health and CMV-seronegative. The sample was PBMCs. The genes are TRBV5-6 and TRBJ2-5; 9 bases map to TRBD1. Here the CDR3 reads CASSLEQGAVQETQYF. The CDR3 coding sequence is TGTGCCAGCAGCTTGGAACAGGGGGCTGTCCAAGAGACCCAGTACTTC.